This T cell receptor beta chain derives from a study of cytomegalovirus exposure and HLA in healthy donors. Study-wide context: The roughly 130 validation repertoires were reported in a later analysis to have been generated on the same platform as the roughly 720 first-cohort repertoires.

The donors were part of the roughly 130-subject validation cohort, which stood apart from the approximately 670-subject first cohort. Sequencing was performed with immunoSEQ multiplex PCR; in TCRdb, only in-frame clones are kept and a portion is missing. The sample contains about 110,000 clones, roughly 84% of which appear only once. The receptor comes from a woman aged 18-30 years in good health and CMV-seronegative. The sample was PBMCs.

As DNA, the CDR3 is TGCAGCGTTTTTGGACTTTTCTACAATGAGCAGTTCTTC. This codes for CSVFGLFYNEQFF. This chain uses TRBV29-1 with TRBJ2-1; a possible D gene is TRBD2 (5 bases). The germline CDR1 and CDR2 sequences are SQVTM and ANQGSEA. Between the trimmed V and J ends, which lost 5 bases and 3 bases, there was a span of 11 bases. The CDR3 contains 13 residues.